The clone carrying this TCR beta chain was counted at least ten times. The target antigen is unknown. Clinical symptoms, serum thyroxine, TRAb, thyroid ultrasound and orbital computed tomography informed diagnoses. A roughly 10 ml volume of fresh peripheral blood provided the PBMCs. This sample is part of a study of T cells in Graves' hyperthyroidism and ophthalmopathy. The study's findings and limits: Blood also contained most expanded thyroid clonotypes above 0.001. Ophthalmopathy was separated from stable hyperthyroidism by a 13 V-J model.

This CDR3 contains 13 residues. Germline CDR1 and CDR2: SGHDN and FVKESK. Trimming left V 6 bases short and J 2 bases short, with 9 bases between. Amplification targeted TCR beta CDR3 regions from RNA transcripts. HTBI primers were employed in a first-round RT-PCR of the TCR CDR3. MiXCR, run by TCRdb on the multiplex PCR reads, gives a single entry per CDR3 protein. The sample records hundreds of thousands of distinct CDR3 sequences, over 12% being singletons. The sequence was collected from a young man with Graves' ophthalmopathy. The rearrangement joins TRBV14 to TRBJ2-3; no clear D. Sequenced sample: blood. The CDR3, as DNA: TGTGCCAGCAGTCAGGAATTCACAGATACGCAGTATTTT. Translation gives CASSQEFTDTQYF.